Below are 21 T cell receptor beta chains sequenced from a single sample in a study of cytomegalovirus exposure and HLA in healthy donors. 60 Vbeta and 13 Jbeta primers were used in PCR. Repertoires were generated with immunoSEQ multiplex PCR, while TCRdb's copy carries only in-frame clones and drops some. The sample includes some 110,000 clones, more than 60% seen only once; the top ten take under 6.5%. Sequencing was performed on PBMCs. The receptor source for this set is a woman aged 45-65 years in good health and CMV-seropositive.

This sequence joins TRBV18 and TRBJ2-1; TRBD1 is a possible D gene (6 bases). From germline, CDR1 is KGHSH and CDR2 LQKENI. Trimming pared 6 bases from V and 2 bases from J, leaving 14 bases between. CDR3 size: 15 residues. For the CDR3, the DNA is TGTGCCAGCTCTCCCGGACAGTTAGCCTACAATGAGCAGTTCTTC. Protein sequence: CASSPGQLAYNEQFF.

This chain uses TRBV28 with TRBJ1-2, with D hard to call. V was pared by 4 bases and J by 6 bases, with 9 bases between. Germline lookup yields CDR1 MDHEN and CDR2 SYDVKM. The CDR3 length is 12 residues. CDR3 in DNA: TGTGCCAGCAGTTCCGAAACGGATGGCTACACCTTC. Translated: CASSSETDGYTF.

The J gene is TRBJ1-5, the V gene TRBV10-3, with D tentatively TRBD1 (5 bases). The germline V gene has CDR1 ENHRY and CDR2 SYGVKD. V dropped 6 bases and J dropped 5 bases, with 11 bases sitting between them. The CDR3 contains 13 residues. CDR3 in amino acids: CAIRQDPDQPQHF. In DNA, the CDR3 is TGTGCCATCAGACAGGATCCCGATCAGCCCCAGCATTTT.

This clone came up a few times. The chain couples TRBV9 to TRBJ1-1; no reliable D call. Deletions cut 5 bases from V and 4 bases from J, with 15 bases between. Germline assignment: CDR1 SGDLS and CDR2 YYNGEE. This CDR3 comprises 14 residues. CDR3 DNA sequence: TGTGCCAGCAGTTTGGTGGGGAGGAGCACTGAAGCTTTCTTT. Its protein is CASSLVGRSTEAFF. The full variable domain, its missing parts supplied by reference TRBV9 and TRBJ1-1, is DSGVTQTPKHLITATGQRVTLRCSPRSGDLSVYWYQQSLDQGLQFLIQYYNGEERAKGNILERFSAQQFPDLHSELNLSSLELGDSALYFCASSLVGRSTEAFFGQGTRLTVV.

The V call is TRBV14, the J call TRBJ2-1; 13 nucleotides align to TRBD2. The V segment lost 1 base and the J segment 9 bases; nucleotides outside the gene matches: 6. This CDR3 region has 16 residues. The germline gives CDR1 SGHDN, CDR2 FVKESK. The CDR3 spells CASSQVTSGGASEQFF. Written as DNA, the CDR3 is TGTGCCAGCAGCCAAGTTACTAGCGGGGGGGCCAGTGAGCAGTTCTTC.

This rearrangement joins TRBV18 to TRBJ1-2; unclear D gene. V lost 1 base and J 1 base, leaving 19 bases between the germline ends. The CDR3 totals 18 residues. Germline CDR1 and CDR2: KGHSH and LQKENI. CDR3 in amino acids: CASSPLRLGAIVNYGYTF. DNA for the CDR3: TGTGCCAGCTCACCACTACGTCTTGGAGCTATTGTTAACTATGGCTACACCTTC.

This clone was counted only a few times. This chain links TRBV5-1 with TRBJ1-1, with a possible D match to TRBD1 (5 bases). The germline V gene has CDR1 SGHRS and CDR2 YFSETQ. Trimming cost V 2 bases and J 1 base, with 6 bases left between them. The CDR3 sequence is 13 residues long. CDR3 in DNA: TGCGCCAGCAGCTTCGGGGGGAACACTGAAGCTTTCTTT. This encodes CASSFGGNTEAFF. The whole variable domain, filled in from reference TRBV5-1 and TRBJ1-1, reads KAGVTQTPRYLIKTRGQQVTLSCSPISGHRSVSWYQQTPGQGLQFLFEYFSETQRNKGNFPGRFSGRQFSNSRSEMNVSTLELGDSALYLCASSFGGNTEAFFGQGTRLTVV.

This chain links TRBV2 with TRBJ1-1; a weak D match, TRBD1 (6 bases). V was clipped by 4 bases and J by 4 bases, with 10 bases between them. This CDR3 region has 13 residues. Germline assignment: CDR1 SNHLY and CDR2 FYNNEI. CDR3 in DNA: TGTGCCAGCAGTGTTTCAGGGGTCACTGAAGCTTTCTTT. Translation gives CASSVSGVTEAFF.

The chain couples TRBV6-4 to TRBJ2-5; 9 nucleotides align to TRBD1. The CDR3 spans 16 residues. In germline, CDR1 is MRHNA, CDR2 SNTAGT. With 6 bases clipped from V and 3 bases from J, the junction kept 11 bases outside the gene matches. This CDR3 reads CASSQNRTGVEETQYF. The CDR3 nucleotides are TGTGCCAGCAGCCAGAACCGGACAGGGGTCGAAGAGACCCAGTACTTC.

This clone was counted between two and nine times. J is TRBJ1-1 and V is TRBV29-1, with D uncertain. The V end lost 5 bases, the J end lost 0 bases, and 13 bases lay between the germline ends. The CDR3 runs 14 residues. The V gene's germline CDR1 is SQVTM and CDR2 ANQGSEA. The CDR3 loop is CSVHVSTLNTEAFF. CDR3 nucleotide sequence: TGCAGCGTTCACGTATCCACTCTGAACACTGAAGCTTTCTTT.

This chain uses TRBV28 with TRBJ1-5, with no clear D. Trimming took off 3 bases at V and 0 bases at J, with 3 bases between the two ends. This CDR3 is 13 amino acids long. Germline V lookup: CDR1 MDHEN, CDR2 SYDVKM. The CDR3 DNA is TGTGCCAGCAGTTTTTATAGCAATCAGCCCCAGCATTTT. Translation: CASSFYSNQPQHF. Full variable domain (missing parts from reference TRBV28 and TRBJ1-5): DVKVTQSSRYLVKRTGEKVFLECVQDMDHENMFWYRQDPGLGLRLIYFSYDVKMKEKGDIPEGYSVSREKKERFSLILESASTNQTSMYLCASSFYSNQPQHFGDGTRLSIL.

The V and J genes are TRBV5-6 and TRBJ1-1, with 9 nucleotides matching TRBD1. The V segment lost 3 bases and the J segment 5 bases; nucleotides outside the gene matches: 11. The CDR3 consists of 16 residues. Germline CDR1 is SGHDT and CDR2 is YYEEEE. This CDR3 is CASSSQPGQGYTEAFF. The CDR3 nucleotides read TGTGCCAGCAGCTCCCAACCGGGACAGGGATATACTGAAGCTTTCTTT.

V and J are TRBV5-1 and TRBJ2-7, with 8 nucleotides matching TRBD2. This CDR3 has 14 residues. CDR1 and CDR2 from the germline V gene are SGHRS and YFSETQ. The ends lost 0 bases at V and 7 bases at J; junction bases unmatched: 6. The CDR3 here is CASSLVSGTPEQYF. CDR3 DNA: TGCGCCAGCAGCTTGGTTAGCGGGACCCCAGAGCAGTACTTC. Supplemented by reference TRBV5-1 and TRBJ2-7, the full variable domain reads KAGVTQTPRYLIKTRGQQVTLSCSPISGHRSVSWYQQTPGQGLQFLFEYFSETQRNKGNFPGRFSGRQFSNSRSEMNVSTLELGDSALYLCASSLVSGTPEQYFGPGTRLTVT.

V usage is TRBV10-3 and J usage is TRBJ1-4; D perhaps matches TRBD1 (5 bases). Germline V gene lookup returns CDR1 ENHRY and CDR2 SYGVKD. The CDR3 runs 15 residues. The germline V and J ends were trimmed by 1 base and 5 bases, with 11 bases remaining between them. DNA for the CDR3: TGTGCCATCAGTGAGTGGGGCGGAAGCAATGAAAAACTGTTTTTT. Amino acids: CAISEWGGSNEKLFF.

The chain links TRBV9 to TRBJ1-2, with TRBD1 identical over 10 bases. Germline-derived CDR1 and CDR2 are SGDLS and YYNGEE. This CDR3 is 15 amino acids long. Trimming cost V 0 bases and J 4 bases; bases outside gene matches: 3. The CDR3 protein is CASSVDGTGVYGYTF. CDR3 in DNA: TGTGCCAGCAGCGTAGATGGGACAGGGGTCTATGGCTACACCTTC.

The J gene is TRBJ1-2, the V gene TRBV19; 9 positions match TRBD1. The junction had 5 bases not matched to a gene; V was cut back by 3 bases and J by 6 bases. This CDR3 spans 14 amino acids. The germline V gene encodes CDR1 LNHDA and CDR2 SQIVND (reference sequence). The CDR3 DNA reads TGTGCCAGTAGTATGACAGGGGGATTGGATGGCTACACCTTC. Amino acids: CASSMTGGLDGYTF.

This clone is a singleton in its sample. The V and J genes are TRBV7-9 and TRBJ2-5, with no clear D. This CDR3 has 16 amino acids. V was cut by 3 bases and J by 4 bases, with 18 bases left in between. Looked up from germline, CDR1 is SEHNR and CDR2 is FQNEAQ (reference sequence). DNA of the CDR3: TGTGCCAGCAGCTTCGTGCGGCCCGGGTCCGTAGAGACCCAGTACTTC. Its protein is CASSFVRPGSVETQYF.

The gene calls are TRBV7-8 and TRBJ1-1; the match to TRBD1 covers 9 bases. Germline values: CDR1 SGHVS, CDR2 FQNEAQ. The J segment lost 2 bases and the V segment lost 4 bases, leaving 8 bases of the junction unmatched. CDR3 length: 16 residues. The CDR3 spells CASSSLGQGRNTEAFF. The CDR3 coding sequence is TGTGCCAGCAGCTCCCTTGGACAGGGGAGAAACACTGAAGCTTTCTTT.

The chain has TRBV14 and TRBJ1-5; D remains ambiguous. Germline lookup yields CDR1 SGHDN and CDR2 FVKESK. V shed 0 bases and J shed 15 bases, with 15 bases lying between them. The CDR3 has 13 residues. CDR3 sequence: CASSQETRGFRHF. CDR3 sequence (DNA): TGTGCCAGCAGCCAAGAAACAAGAGGGTTCCGGCATTTT.

On this clone itself: Other DNA variants within this sample encode the same CDR3. The rearrangement uses TRBV30 and TRBJ1-1; the D is unclear. Germline V lookup: CDR1 GTSNPN, CDR2 SVGIG (reference sequence). The CDR3 runs 11 residues. Trimming removed 2 bases at V and 7 bases at J, with 8 bases between. CDR3 sequence (DNA): TGTGCCTGGAGTCCCCGGAGTGAAGCTTTCTTT. As protein: CAWSPRSEAFF.

The CDR3, as DNA: TGCGCCAGCAGCCAAGTCGGGACTAGCGGACTTACAGATACGCAGTATTTT. The encoded protein is CASSQVGTSGLTDTQYF. The chain joins TRBV4-1 to TRBJ2-3; 11 nucleotides align to TRBD2. Germline CDR1 is MGHRA and CDR2 is YSYEKL. The CDR3 length is 17 residues. V shed 1 base, J shed 3 bases, and the junction held 6 bases outside the gene matches.